This TCR beta chain was obtained from a study of naive and memory T cell subsets. Both TRBC1 and TRBC2 were covered by a beta constant-region primer of two equimolar oligonucleotides. Ligated cDNA was amplified by four rounds of PCR with nested alpha and beta constant-region primers and SP2. TCRdb re-called the UMI-ligation and nested PCR reads with MiXCR, one entry per CDR3 protein. The sample holds some 83,000 distinct CDR3 sequences, approximately 9.2% seen once. There are a few counts of this clonotype. V was cut by 4 bases and J by 6 bases, with 15 bases left in between. In germline, CDR1 is DFQATT, CDR2 SNEGSKA (reference sequence). This CDR3 region has 14 residues. From the second PCR step, alpha and beta chains were amplified apart. Cells stained for CD3, CD4, CD8, CD45RA and CD27 were sorted into four subsets.

Sequencing was performed on naive CD8+ T cells from blood. The chain is built from TRBV20-1 and TRBJ2-2; D uncertain. The clonotype originates from a human donor in good health. The CDR3 loop reads CSANRFDEPGELFF. CDR3 nucleotides: TGCAGTGCTAACCGCTTCGATGAGCCCGGGGAGCTGTTTTTT.